This T cell receptor beta chain was recorded in a study of breast tumors, draining lymph nodes, adjacent tissues. Study conclusions and caveats: The data were judged consistent with most tumor T cells coming from lymph node and expanding in tumor.

The ends were cut back, 4 bases at V and 4 bases at J, with 14 bases in the middle. Germline assignment: CDR1 SEHNR and CDR2 FQNEAQ (reference sequence). This CDR3 spans 14 amino acids. A note on this clonotype: Antigen specificity is unknown. The conserved final phenylalanine or tryptophan is absent from the CDR3, which likely points to a read error.

Axillary draining lymph nodes of breast cancer patients supplied the node samples. Each CDR3 protein is one row after TCRdb ran MiXCR on the multiplex PCR reads. The sample shows roughly 100,000 distinct CDR3 sequences, more than 30% of them seen only once. The sequence derives from a female donor with breast cancer. Some clones in this sample may be carry-over from other donors' samples. Material: axillary lymph node tissue. The chain links TRBV7-9 to TRBJ2-7; D remains ambiguous. CDR3: CASSSPGRPYEQYH. DNA of the CDR3: TGTGCCAGCAGCTCTCCGGGCCGACCTTACGAGCAGTACCAC.